Shown below are 18 T cell receptor beta chains from a single sample sequenced in a study of blood T cell repertoires in COVID-19. Generated by immunoSEQ multiplex PCR, the TCRdb table keeps only in-frame clones and is missing some. The table records roughly 250,000 clones, approximately 91% of them present only once. Input material: peripheral blood. These TCRs come from a woman in her forties who had recovered from COVID-19.

Only a few counts were recorded for this clone. The V gene is TRBV27, the J gene TRBJ1-6; 8 nucleotides match TRBD1. The CDR3 extends over 17 amino acids. V shed 0 bases, J shed 7 bases, and the junction held 8 bases outside the gene matches. Germline V CDR1 and CDR2: MNHEY, SMNVEV (reference sequence). CDR3 bases: TGTGCCAGCAGTTTATCCCCGACAGGGGTGCAGAATTCACCCCTCCACTTT. Its translation: CASSLSPTGVQNSPLHF.

This sequence joins TRBV14 and TRBJ1-6, with D hard to call. Germline lookup yields CDR1 SGHDN and CDR2 FVKESK. The ends were cut back, 3 bases at V and 6 bases at J, with 12 bases in the middle. The CDR3 runs to 15 residues. CDR3 coding DNA: TGTGCCAGCAGCCACTCGAAACGGGGTAATTCACCCCTCCACTTT. It codes for CASSHSKRGNSPLHF.

This chain links TRBV9 with TRBJ1-3; TRBD1 matches 7 bases. The ends lost 2 bases at V and 8 bases at J; junction bases unmatched: 4. CDR3 size: 13 residues. Germline V CDR1 and CDR2: SGDLS, YYNGEE. The CDR3 sequence: CASSVQQGHTIYF. CDR3 coding DNA: TGTGCCAGCAGCGTGCAACAGGGGCACACCATATATTTT. The full variable domain, in which reference TRBV9 and TRBJ1-3 provide the parts outside the CDR3, is DSGVTQTPKHLITATGQRVTLRCSPRSGDLSVYWYQQSLDQGLQFLIQYYNGEERAKGNILERFSAQQFPDLHSELNLSSLELGDSALYFCASSVQQGHTIYFGEGSWLTVV.

The V gene is TRBV21-1, the J gene TRBJ1-6; the table's D call, TRBD1, has no DNA check behind it. TRBV21-1 is recorded as a pseudogene. The CDR3 consists of 14 residues. In DNA form, the CDR3 reads TGTGCCAGGGATAGACAGGGAACTGTCTCACCCCTCCACTTT. Translation: CARDRQGTVSPLHF.

The genes are TRBV30 and TRBJ2-7, with unresolved D. Between the trimmed V and J ends, which lost 1 base and 4 bases, there was a span of 11 bases. The CDR3 extends over 13 amino acids. Germline CDR1 reads GTSNPN; CDR2 reads SVGIG (reference sequence). In DNA, the CDR3 is TGTGCCTGGAGTGCCCCCCCCTCTTACGAGCAGTACTTC. Its protein is CAWSAPPSYEQYF.

The V call is TRBV7-2, the J call TRBJ2-6, with TRBD1 matching 11 bases. The trim removed 4 bases at V and 0 bases at J, leaving 2 bases unmatched. The CDR3 covers 17 residues. Germline-derived CDR1 and CDR2 are SGHTA and FQGNSA. The CDR3 reads CASSSGQGDSGANVLTF. DNA for the CDR3: TGTGCCAGCAGCTCGGGACAGGGGGACTCTGGGGCCAACGTCCTGACTTTC.

The rearrangement links TRBV5-1 to TRBJ2-5; a possible D gene is TRBD2 (6 bases). Trimming removed 5 bases at V and 2 bases at J, with 28 bases between. Germline CDR1 reads SGHRS; CDR2 reads YFSETQ. The CDR3 is made up of 19 amino acids. CDR3: CASRPGLLRGSGSQETQYF. The CDR3 coding sequence is TGCGCCAGCAGGCCTGGCTTATTGCGGGGTAGCGGATCTCAAGAGACCCAGTACTTC.

Here the CDR3 reads CAISEPPTGAYEQYF. CDR3 in DNA: TGTGCCATCAGTGAGCCCCCGACAGGGGCCTACGAGCAGTACTTC. The chain carries TRBV10-3 and TRBJ2-7, with TRBD1 identical over 8 bases. V lost 2 bases, J lost 2 bases, and 5 bases stayed unmatched. Germline V gene lookup returns CDR1 ENHRY and CDR2 SYGVKD. This CDR3 region has 15 residues.

This clone appeared a few times. This chain links TRBV19 with TRBJ2-6, with a possible D match to TRBD1 (6 bases). CDR1 and CDR2 (germline): LNHDA, SQIVND (reference sequence). Trimming took off 7 bases at V and 1 base at J, with 14 bases between the two ends. CDR3 length: 16 amino acids. CDR3 sequence reads: CASTQGPASGANVLTF. In DNA form, the CDR3 reads TGTGCCAGTACCCAGGGGCCAGCTTCTGGGGCCAACGTCCTGACTTTC.

V is TRBV19 and J is TRBJ2-3; 8 nucleotides agree with TRBD2. Germline V gene sequence: CDR1 LNHDA, CDR2 SQIVND (reference sequence). This CDR3 spans 15 amino acids. V lost 3 bases to trimming and J lost 1 base; unmatched junction nucleotides: 3. CDR3 sequence: CASSIGLARTDTQYF. Written as DNA, the CDR3 is TGTGCCAGTAGTATTGGACTAGCCCGCACAGATACGCAGTATTTT.

The V gene is TRBV14, the J gene TRBJ1-6; 7 nucleotides line up with TRBD1. Germline CDR1 is SGHDN and CDR2 is FVKESK. The CDR3 spans 15 residues. The ends lost 2 bases at V and 9 bases at J; junction bases unmatched: 7. CDR3 protein: CASSQNRGSGSPLHF. CDR3 DNA sequence: TGTGCCAGCAGCCAAAACAGGGGATCGGGTTCACCCCTCCACTTT. Supplemented by reference TRBV14 and TRBJ1-6, the full variable domain reads EAGVTQFPSHSVIEKGQTVTLRCDPISGHDNLYWYRRVMGKEIKFLLHFVKESKQDESGMPNNRFLAERTGGTYSTLKVQPAELEDSGVYFCASSQNRGSGSPLHFGNGTRLTVT.

The gene calls are TRBV28 and TRBJ1-1; D is unclear. CDR1 is MDHEN, CDR2 SYDVKM, per germline. The CDR3 loop spans 14 amino acids. V was clipped by 8 bases and J by 0 bases, with 13 bases between them. The CDR3 protein is CASASLFMNTEAFF. CDR3 in DNA: TGTGCCAGCGCTTCACTCTTTATGAACACTGAAGCTTTCTTT.

The rearrangement links TRBV18 to TRBJ2-2; 7 nucleotides agree with TRBD1. The CDR3 extends over 14 amino acids. Germline loops: CDR1 KGHSH, CDR2 LQKENI. The junction had 5 bases not matched to a gene; V was cut back by 3 bases and J by 7 bases. CDR3 in amino acids: CASSPEGANGELFF. The CDR3 region has the DNA TGTGCCAGCTCACCCGAGGGGGCGAACGGGGAGCTGTTTTTT.

V usage is TRBV7-2 and J usage is TRBJ2-3; TRBD2 aligns across 9 bases. The CDR3 length is 17 residues. Looked up from germline, CDR1 is SGHTA and CDR2 is FQGNSA. After removal of 1 base from V and 8 bases from J, the junction contained 13 bases not matched to a gene. CDR3 sequence reads: CASSLGLASGDRGTQYF. The CDR3 nucleotides are TGTGCCAGCAGCTTAGGATTGGCTAGCGGGGACCGGGGTACGCAGTATTTT.

The chain links TRBV11-1 to TRBJ2-1; tentative D call: TRBD1 (6 bases). The CDR3 spans 14 residues. The V gene lost 5 bases and the J gene lost 9 bases, with 17 bases spanning the gap. CDR1 and CDR2 from the germline V gene are SGHAT and FQDESV (reference sequence). The CDR3 nucleotides read TGTGCCAGCAGCCCGTTAAACGCAGGGGCTGAGCAGTTCTTC. This gives the protein CASSPLNAGAEQFF. The whole variable domain, remainder taken from reference TRBV11-1 and TRBJ2-1, is EAEVAQSPRYKITEKSQAVAFWCDPISGHATLYWYRQILGQGPELLVQFQDESVVDDSQLPKDRFSAERLKGVDSTLKIQPAELGDSAMYLCASSPLNAGAEQFFGPGTRLTVL.

In this sample, this clone turned up once. The gene calls are TRBV5-8 and TRBJ2-5; D perhaps matches TRBD1 (6 bases). Germline V gene data show CDR1 as SGHTS and CDR2 as YDEGEE. V lost 4 bases and J lost 0, with 13 bases in between. This CDR3 contains 15 residues. CDR3: CASSLRTEYQETQYF. The DNA of the CDR3 is TGTGCCAGCAGCCTACGGACAGAGTACCAAGAGACCCAGTACTTC.

The chain links TRBV6-5 to TRBJ2-2; D is uncertain. Trimming pared 10 bases from V and 3 bases from J, leaving 15 bases between. Germline V gene sequence: CDR1 MNHEY, CDR2 SVGAGI. The CDR3 has 14 residues. CDR3 DNA sequence: TGTGCCACCAGAGGTGAGGAGTACACCGGGGAGCTGTTTTTT. Protein: CATRGEEYTGELFF.

This chain joins TRBV11-1 and TRBJ2-7, with 9 positions matching TRBD2. The germline gives CDR1 SGHAT, CDR2 FQDESV (reference sequence). CDR3 length equals 14 residues. The trim removed 3 bases at V and 3 bases at J, leaving 3 bases unmatched. CDR3 DNA sequence: TGTGCCAGCAGCTTCGGCGGGAGGGTCTACGAGCAGTACTTC. The encoded protein is CASSFGGRVYEQYF.